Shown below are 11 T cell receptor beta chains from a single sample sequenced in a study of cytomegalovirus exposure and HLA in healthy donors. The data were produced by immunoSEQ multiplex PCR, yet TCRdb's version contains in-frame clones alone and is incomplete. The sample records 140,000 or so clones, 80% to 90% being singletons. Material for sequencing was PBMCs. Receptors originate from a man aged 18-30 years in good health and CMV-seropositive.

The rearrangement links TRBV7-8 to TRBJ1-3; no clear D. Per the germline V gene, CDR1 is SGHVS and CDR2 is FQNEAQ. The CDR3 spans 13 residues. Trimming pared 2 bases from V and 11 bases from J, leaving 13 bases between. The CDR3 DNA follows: TGTGCCAGCAGCTTATCCTCTAGAGCGGCCATATATTTT. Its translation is CASSLSSRAAIYF.

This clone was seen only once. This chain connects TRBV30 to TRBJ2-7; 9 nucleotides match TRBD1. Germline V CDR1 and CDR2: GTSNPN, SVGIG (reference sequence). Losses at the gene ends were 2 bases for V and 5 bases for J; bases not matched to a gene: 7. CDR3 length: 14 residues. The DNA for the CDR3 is TGTGCCTGGAGTTCCGGGACAGGGTACCACGAGCAGTACTTC. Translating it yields CAWSSGTGYHEQYF.

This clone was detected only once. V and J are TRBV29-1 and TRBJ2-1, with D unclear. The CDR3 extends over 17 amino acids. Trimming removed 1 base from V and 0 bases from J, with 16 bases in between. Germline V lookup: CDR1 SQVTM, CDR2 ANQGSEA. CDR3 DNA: TGCAGCGTTGAAGGTTATTTGGCGGCAAGCTCCTACAATGAGCAGTTCTTC. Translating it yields CSVEGYLAASSYNEQFF.

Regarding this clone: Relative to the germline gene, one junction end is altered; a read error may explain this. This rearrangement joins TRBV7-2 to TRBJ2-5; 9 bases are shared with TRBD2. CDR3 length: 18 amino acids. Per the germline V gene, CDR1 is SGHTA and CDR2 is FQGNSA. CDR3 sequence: CASSLGSMRTSAQENQYF. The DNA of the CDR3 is TGTGCCAGCAGCTTAGGTTCGATGCGGACTAGCGCCCAAGAGAACCAGTACTTC.

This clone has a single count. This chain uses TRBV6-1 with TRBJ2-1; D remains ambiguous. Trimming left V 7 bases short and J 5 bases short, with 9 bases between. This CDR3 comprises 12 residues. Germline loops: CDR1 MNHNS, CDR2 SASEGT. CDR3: CASIRLDNEQFF. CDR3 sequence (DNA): TGTGCCAGCATACGACTTGACAATGAGCAGTTCTTC.

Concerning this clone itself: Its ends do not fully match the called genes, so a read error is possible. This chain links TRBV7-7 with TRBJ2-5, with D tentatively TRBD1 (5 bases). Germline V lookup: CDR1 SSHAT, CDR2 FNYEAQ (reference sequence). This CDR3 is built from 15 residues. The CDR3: CASSLGAGILETQYF. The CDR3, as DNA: TGTGCTAGCAGCTTAGGGGCAGGGATTTTAGAGACCCAGTACTTC.

This CDR3 is CASSSPGDRAYPDYEQYF. CDR3 nucleotides: TGTGCCAGCAGTTCCCCTGGGGACAGGGCCTACCCCGACTACGAGCAGTACTTC. The rearrangement joins TRBV28 to TRBJ2-7; TRBD1 agrees at 9 bases. From germline, CDR1 is MDHEN and CDR2 SYDVKM. The J segment lost 3 bases and the V segment lost 4 bases, leaving 16 bases of the junction unmatched. This CDR3 is built from 18 residues.

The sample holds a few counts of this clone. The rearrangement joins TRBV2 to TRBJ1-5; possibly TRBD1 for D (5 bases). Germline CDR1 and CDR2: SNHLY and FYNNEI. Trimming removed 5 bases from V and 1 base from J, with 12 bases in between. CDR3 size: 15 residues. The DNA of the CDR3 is TGTGCCAGCAGTCTAAATACAGGAAGCAATCAGCCCCAGCATTTT. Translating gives CASSLNTGSNQPQHF.

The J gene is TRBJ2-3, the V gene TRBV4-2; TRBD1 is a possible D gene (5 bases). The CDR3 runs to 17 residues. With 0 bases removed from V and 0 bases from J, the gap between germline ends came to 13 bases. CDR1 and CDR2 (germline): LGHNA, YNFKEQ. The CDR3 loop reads CASSQDGAGTSTDTQYF. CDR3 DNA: TGTGCCAGCAGCCAAGATGGGGCAGGCACTAGCACAGATACGCAGTATTTT.

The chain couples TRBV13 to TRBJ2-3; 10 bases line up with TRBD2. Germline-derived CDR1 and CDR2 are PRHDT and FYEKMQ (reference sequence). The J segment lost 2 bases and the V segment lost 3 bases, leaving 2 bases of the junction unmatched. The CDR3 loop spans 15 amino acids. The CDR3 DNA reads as TGTGCCAGCAGCTTCAGCGGGAGGGCCACAGATACGCAGTATTTT. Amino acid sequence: CASSFSGRATDTQYF.

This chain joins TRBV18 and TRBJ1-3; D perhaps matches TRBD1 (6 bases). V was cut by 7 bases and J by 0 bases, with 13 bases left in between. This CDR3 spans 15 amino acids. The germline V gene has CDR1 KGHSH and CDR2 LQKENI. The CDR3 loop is CASFRDMNSGNTIYF. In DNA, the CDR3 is TGTGCCAGCTTTCGGGACATGAACTCTGGAAACACCATATATTTT.